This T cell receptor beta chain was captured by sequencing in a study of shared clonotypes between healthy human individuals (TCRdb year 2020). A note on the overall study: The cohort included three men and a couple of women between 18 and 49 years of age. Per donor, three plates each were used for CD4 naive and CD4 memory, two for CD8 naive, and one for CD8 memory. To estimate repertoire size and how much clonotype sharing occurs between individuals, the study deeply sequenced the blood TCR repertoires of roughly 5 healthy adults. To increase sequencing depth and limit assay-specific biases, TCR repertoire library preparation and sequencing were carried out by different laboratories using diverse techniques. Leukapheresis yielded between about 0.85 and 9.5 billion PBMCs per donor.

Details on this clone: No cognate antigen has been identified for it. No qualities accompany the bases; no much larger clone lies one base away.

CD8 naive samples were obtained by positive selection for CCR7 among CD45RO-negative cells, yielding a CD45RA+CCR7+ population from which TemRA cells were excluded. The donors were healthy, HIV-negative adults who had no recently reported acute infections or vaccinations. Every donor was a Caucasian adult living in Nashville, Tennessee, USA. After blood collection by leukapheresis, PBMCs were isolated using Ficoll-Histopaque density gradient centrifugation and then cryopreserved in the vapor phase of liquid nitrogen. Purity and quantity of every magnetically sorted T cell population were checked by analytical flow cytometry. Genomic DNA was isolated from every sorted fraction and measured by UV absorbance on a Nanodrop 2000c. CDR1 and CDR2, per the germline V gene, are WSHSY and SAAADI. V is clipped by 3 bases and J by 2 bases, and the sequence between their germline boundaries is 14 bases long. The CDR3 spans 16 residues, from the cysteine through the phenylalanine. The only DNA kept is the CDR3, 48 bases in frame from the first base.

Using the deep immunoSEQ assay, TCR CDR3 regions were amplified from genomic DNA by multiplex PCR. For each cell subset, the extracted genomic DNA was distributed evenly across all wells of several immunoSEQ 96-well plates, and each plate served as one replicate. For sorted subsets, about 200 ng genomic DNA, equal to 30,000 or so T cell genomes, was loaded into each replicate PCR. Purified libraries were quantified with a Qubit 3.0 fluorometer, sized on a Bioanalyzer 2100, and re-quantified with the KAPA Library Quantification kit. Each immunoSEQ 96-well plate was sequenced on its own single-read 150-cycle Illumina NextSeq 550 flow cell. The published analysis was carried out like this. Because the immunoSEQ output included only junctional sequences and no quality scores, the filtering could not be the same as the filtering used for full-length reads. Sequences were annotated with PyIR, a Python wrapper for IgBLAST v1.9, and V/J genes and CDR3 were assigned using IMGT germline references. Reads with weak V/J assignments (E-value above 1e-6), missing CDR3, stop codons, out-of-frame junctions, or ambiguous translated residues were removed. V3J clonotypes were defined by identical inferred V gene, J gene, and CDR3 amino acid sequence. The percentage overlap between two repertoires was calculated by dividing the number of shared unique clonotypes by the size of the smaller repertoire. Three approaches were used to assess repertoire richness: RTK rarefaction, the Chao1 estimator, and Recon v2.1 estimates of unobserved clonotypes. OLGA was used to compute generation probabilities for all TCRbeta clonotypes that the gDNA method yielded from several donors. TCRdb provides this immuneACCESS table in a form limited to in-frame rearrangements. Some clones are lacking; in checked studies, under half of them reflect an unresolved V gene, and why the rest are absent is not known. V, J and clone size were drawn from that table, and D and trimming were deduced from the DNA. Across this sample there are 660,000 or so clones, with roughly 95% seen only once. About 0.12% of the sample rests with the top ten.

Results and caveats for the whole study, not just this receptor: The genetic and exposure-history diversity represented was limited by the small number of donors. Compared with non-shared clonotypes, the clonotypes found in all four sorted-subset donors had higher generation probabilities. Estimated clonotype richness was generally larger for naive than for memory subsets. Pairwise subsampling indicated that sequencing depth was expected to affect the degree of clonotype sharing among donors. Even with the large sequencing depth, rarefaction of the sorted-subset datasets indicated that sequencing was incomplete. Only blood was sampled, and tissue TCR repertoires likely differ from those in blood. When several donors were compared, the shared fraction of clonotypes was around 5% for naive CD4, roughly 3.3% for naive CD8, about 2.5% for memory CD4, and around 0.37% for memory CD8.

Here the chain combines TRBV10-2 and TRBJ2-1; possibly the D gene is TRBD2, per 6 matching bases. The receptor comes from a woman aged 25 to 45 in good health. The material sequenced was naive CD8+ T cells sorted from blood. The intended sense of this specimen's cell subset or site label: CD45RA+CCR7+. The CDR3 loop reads CASSEWASGAYNEQFF. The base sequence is TGCGCCAGCAGTGAATGGGCGTCGGGAGCCTACAATGAGCAGTTCTTC.